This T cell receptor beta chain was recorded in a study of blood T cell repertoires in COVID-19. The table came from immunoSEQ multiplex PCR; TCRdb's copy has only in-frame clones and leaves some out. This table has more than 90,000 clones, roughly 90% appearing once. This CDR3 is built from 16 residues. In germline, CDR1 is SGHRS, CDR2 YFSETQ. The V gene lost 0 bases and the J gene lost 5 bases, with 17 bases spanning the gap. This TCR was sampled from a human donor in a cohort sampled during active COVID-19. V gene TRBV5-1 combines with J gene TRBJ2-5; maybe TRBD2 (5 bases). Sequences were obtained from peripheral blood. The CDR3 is CASSLAASGGSETQYF. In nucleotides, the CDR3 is TGCGCCAGCAGCTTGGCGGCCTCAGGAGGATCGGAGACCCAGTACTTC. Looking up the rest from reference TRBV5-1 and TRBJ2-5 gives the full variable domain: KAGVTQTPRYLIKTRGQQVTLSCSPISGHRSVSWYQQTPGQGLQFLFEYFSETQRNKGNFPGRFSGRQFSNSRSEMNVSTLELGDSALYLCASSLAASGGSETQYFGPGTRLLVL.